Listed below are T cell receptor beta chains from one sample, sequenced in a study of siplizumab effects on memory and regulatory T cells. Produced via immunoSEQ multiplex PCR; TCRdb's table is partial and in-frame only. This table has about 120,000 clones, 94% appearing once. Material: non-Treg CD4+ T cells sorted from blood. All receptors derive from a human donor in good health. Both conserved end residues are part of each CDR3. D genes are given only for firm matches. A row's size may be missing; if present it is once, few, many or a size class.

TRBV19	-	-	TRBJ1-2	TGTGCCAGTAGTATCTCAAGCGCAGGACTTTATGGCTACACCTTC	CASSISSAGLYGYTF
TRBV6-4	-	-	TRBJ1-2	TGTGCCAGCAGTGACATTAGGGGGGCCGGTCGGGGCTACACCTTC	CASSDIRGAGRGYTF
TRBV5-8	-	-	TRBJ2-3	TGTGCCAGCAGCTTGGAAGGGGCTGGGGACATCCCCACAGATACGCAGTATTTT	CASSLEGAGDIPTDTQYF
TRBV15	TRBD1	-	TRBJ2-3	TGTGCCACCAGCAGTGGGACAGGGAGGATAAATACGCAGTATTTT	CATSSGTGRINTQYF
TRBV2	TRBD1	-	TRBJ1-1	TGTGCCAGCAGTGGAGGGACAGGGGGCTCCGAAGCTTTCTTT	CASSGGTGGSEAFF
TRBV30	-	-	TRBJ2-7	TGTGCCTGGAGTGCTCAGGGCCGCGAGCAGTACTTC	CAWSAQGREQYF
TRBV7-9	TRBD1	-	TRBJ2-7	TGTGCCAGCAGCTGGGGACAGGGAGGCGAGCAGTACTTC	CASSWGQGGEQYF
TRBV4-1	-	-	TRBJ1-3	TGCGCCAGCAGCCACGTCAGGGAATCGGGAAACACCATATATTTT	CASSHVRESGNTIYF
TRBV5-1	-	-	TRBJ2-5	TGCGCCAGCAGCGAGCAGGCGGGGCAGGAGTTCTGGGAGACCCAGTACTTC	CASSEQAGQEFWETQYF
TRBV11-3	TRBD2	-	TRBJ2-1	TGTGCCAGCAGCTTAACTAGCGGGAGAGTACAGTTCTTC	CASSLTSGRVQFF
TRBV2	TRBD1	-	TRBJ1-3	TGTGCCAGCAGGGGGACAGCTGGAAACACCATATATTTT	CASRGTAGNTIYF
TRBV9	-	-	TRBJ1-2	TGTGCCAGCAGCGTAGAATCCAGTCCCTATGGCTACACCTTC	CASSVESSPYGYTF
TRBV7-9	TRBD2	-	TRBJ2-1	TGTGCCAGCACCCTTGGACTAGCGGGAGGGCCCAGGAATGAGCAGTTCTTC	CASTLGLAGGPRNEQFF
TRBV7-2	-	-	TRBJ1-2	TGTGCCAGCAGCTTTAGGCGGGCTGCGGGCTACACCTTC	CASSFRRAAGYTF
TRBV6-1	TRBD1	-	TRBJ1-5	TGTGCCAGCAGTGTACGACAGGGTTATAGCAATCAGCCCCAGCATTTT	CASSVRQGYSNQPQHF
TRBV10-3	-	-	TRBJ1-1	TGTGCCATCAGTGAGCAGTTCAGGAGGGCTGGCACTGAAGCTTTCTTT	CAISEQFRRAGTEAFF
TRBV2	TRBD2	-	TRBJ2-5	TGTGCCAGCAGTGGTGGGACTAGCGGGACCTATGAACAAGAGACCCAGTACTTC	CASSGGTSGTYEQETQYF
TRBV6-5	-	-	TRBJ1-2	TGTGCCAGCAGTAACGGCCAGTCGCGGGGCTACACCTTC	CASSNGQSRGYTF
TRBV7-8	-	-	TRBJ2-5	TGTGCCAGCAGCCGCCCCCGTAGCGGCCAAGAGACCCAGTACTTC	CASSRPRSGQETQYF
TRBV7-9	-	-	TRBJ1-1	TGTGCCAGCAGCTTATCTTCCAGGAACACTGAAGCTTTCTTT	CASSLSSRNTEAFF
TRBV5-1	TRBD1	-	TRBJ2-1	TGCGCCAGCAGCTTACCGACAGGGATCAATGAGCAGTTCTTC	CASSLPTGINEQFF
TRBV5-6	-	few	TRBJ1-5	TGTGCCAGCAGCCTCGGGAATCGTCAGCCCCAGCATTTT	CASSLGNRQPQHF
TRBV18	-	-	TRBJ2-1	TGTGCCAGCTCACCGAGCAACAATGAGCAGTTCTTC	CASSPSNNEQFF
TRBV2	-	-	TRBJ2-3	TGTGCCAGCAGTGAAGGAGACAGGACCACAGATACGCAGTATTTT	CASSEGDRTTDTQYF
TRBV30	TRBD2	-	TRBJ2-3	TGTGCCCAAAGGCTTAGCGGGGCCACAGATACGCAGTATTTT	CAQRLSGATDTQYF
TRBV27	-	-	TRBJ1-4	TGTGCCAGCAGATATAATGAAAAACTGTTTTTT	CASRYNEKLFF
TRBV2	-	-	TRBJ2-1	TGTGCCAGCAGTGCACCCCCGCGGGAGCAGTTCTTC	CASSAPPREQFF
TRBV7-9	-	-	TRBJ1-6	TGTGCCAGCAGCCGGGACGGAAATAATTCACCCCTCCACTTT	CASSRDGNNSPLHF
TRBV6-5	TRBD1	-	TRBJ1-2	TGTGCCAGCAGTTACGGCGCAGGGGGCTATGGCTACACCTTC	CASSYGAGGYGYTF
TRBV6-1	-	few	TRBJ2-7	TGTGCCAGCAGTGAAGCGACCCCCGGGTACTTC	CASSEATPGYF
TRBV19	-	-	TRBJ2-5	TGTGCCAGTAGTACCGCTCGGGAGACCCAGTACTTC	CASSTARETQYF
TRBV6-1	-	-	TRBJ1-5	TGTGCCAGCACCGGACAGAGCTATAGCAATCAGCCCCAGCATTTT	CASTGQSYSNQPQHF
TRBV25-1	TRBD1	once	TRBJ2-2	TGTGCCAGCAGTGCGGGACAGAAGGAAAGGGAGCTGTTTTTT	CASSAGQKERELFF
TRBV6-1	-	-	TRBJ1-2	TGTGCCAGCAGTGAAAGGTCAGGGGCTGGCTTGGGTGGCTACACCTTC	CASSERSGAGLGGYTF
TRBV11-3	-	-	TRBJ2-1	TGTGCCAGCAGCCCACGTAGGGTTTTGTACAATGAGCAGTTCTTC	CASSPRRVLYNEQFF
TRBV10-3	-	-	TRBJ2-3	TGTGCCATCAAGGGCGGGATGAGCACAGATACGCAGTATTTT	CAIKGGMSTDTQYF
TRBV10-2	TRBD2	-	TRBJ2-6	TGCGCCAGCAGCAGAGCCCCCGCGGGAGGGGCTGGGGCCAACGTCCTGACTTTC	CASSRAPAGGAGANVLTF
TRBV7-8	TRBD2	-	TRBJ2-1	TGTGCCAGCAGCTTAGTGGCTAGCGGGAGCCTCCAGAGCTCCTACAATGAGCAGTTCTTC	CASSLVASGSLQSSYNEQFF
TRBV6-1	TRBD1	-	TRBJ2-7	TGTGCCAGCAGTGATGGTGGGGGACAGGGGGGCGCGCAGTACTTC	CASSDGGGQGGAQYF
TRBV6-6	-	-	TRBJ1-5	TGTGCCAGCAACACCCGGGCCAGCAATCAGCCCCAGCATTTT	CASNTRASNQPQHF
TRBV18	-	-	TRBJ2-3	TGTGCCAGCTCGAACAGGGAAGAAGATACGCAGTATTTT	CASSNREEDTQYF